A selection of T cell receptor beta chains follows, all from one sample in a study of blood T cell repertoires in COVID-19. Assay: immunoSEQ multiplex PCR; the TCRdb copy retains only in-frame clones and omits some. Of 130,000 to 150,000 clones detected, nearly 90% appear once; the ten largest clones hold 1.5% to 2%. The sample consisted of peripheral blood. The receptors were sampled from a man aged 70 or older with acute or convalescent COVID-19. Each CDR3 is given with its conserved first and last residue. A D gene is named only where the DNA matches it firmly. Not all rows give a size; the values are once, few, many and, for expanded clones, a class.

>NA|NA|TRBV5-1|TRBJ1-2
TGCGCCAGCAGCTTAGGAGAAAACTATGGCTACACCTTC
CASSLGENYGYTF
>NA|NA|TRBV6-5|TRBJ2-3
TGTGCCAGTACAGGGGCGGGGACAGATACGCAGTATTTT
CASTGAGTDTQYF
>TRBD1|NA|TRBV2|TRBJ1-4
TGTGCCAGCCGGGCCCTCCAGGGGGCGGGGGAAAAACTGTTTTTT
CASRALQGAGEKLFF
>TRBD1|NA|TRBV7-3|TRBJ2-1
TGTGCCAGCAGCCCACGTTCCGGACAGGTAGACAATGAGCAGTTCTTC
CASSPRSGQVDNEQFF
>NA|NA|TRBV6-5|TRBJ2-7
TGTGCCAGCAGCGACCGGGGCGAGGGGGTCTACGAGCAGTACTTC
CASSDRGEGVYEQYF
>NA|NA|TRBV27|TRBJ2-5
TGTGCCAGCAGCTCCGCAGGGGCGGCCCAGGGGACCCAGTACTTC
CASSSAGAAQGTQYF
>NA|NA|TRBV29-1|TRBJ2-5
TGCAGCGGTGCAGTTCAGGGTAAAGAGACCCAGTACTTC
CSGAVQGKETQYF
>NA|NA|TRBV18|TRBJ2-7
TGTGCCAGCTCACCATCTGGACTACACGAGCAGTACTTC
CASSPSGLHEQYF
>NA|NA|TRBV5-8|TRBJ1-1
TGTGCCAGCAGCTTGGGGGGGCCGGGTGACACTGAAGCTTTCTTT
CASSLGGPGDTEAFF
>TRBD1|NA|TRBV19|TRBJ2-7
TGTGCCAGTAGCCTTAAAGGGACAGCGTCCTACGAGCAGTACTTC
CASSLKGTASYEQYF
>TRBD2|once|TRBV7-8|TRBJ2-1
TGTGCCAGCAGCTTAGTTGAGACTAGCGAAGATGAGCAGTTCTTC
CASSLVETSEDEQFF
>NA|NA|TRBV6-2/TRBV6-3|TRBJ2-3
TGTGCCAGCAGTCCGGGACTGACCGACACAGATACGCAGTATTTT
CASSPGLTDTDTQYF
>TRBD1|NA|TRBV9|TRBJ2-2
TGTGCCAGCAGCGTCGGACAGGGACCGAACACCGGGGAGCTGTTTTTT
CASSVGQGPNTGELFF
>TRBD1|NA|TRBV7-9|TRBJ1-1
TGTGCCAGCAGCTTACTCGGGACAGGGGGTGAAGCTTTCTTT
CASSLLGTGGEAFF
>NA|once|TRBV29-1|TRBJ1-1
TGCAGCGTTGAACCTATGGGGCTGGGGACTGAAGCTTTCTTT
CSVEPMGLGTEAFF
>TRBD2|once|TRBV19|TRBJ2-1
TGTGCCAGTACTCTTGCCAGCGGGGGGCACAATGAGCAGTTCTTC
CASTLASGGHNEQFF
>TRBD1|NA|TRBV6-5|TRBJ1-1
TGTGCCAGCAGTTCGGACTCAGGGGGCGTGAGAGCTTTCTTT
CASSSDSGGVRAFF
>NA|NA|TRBV7-2|TRBJ1-4
TGTGCCAGCACCCTGTTCACTAATGAAAAACTGTTTTTT
CASTLFTNEKLFF
>TRBD1|NA|TRBV6-5|TRBJ2-5
TGTGCCAGCAGAACAGGGGGGGAGACCCAGTACTTC
CASRTGGETQYF
>TRBD1|NA|TRBV28|TRBJ2-7
TGTGCCAGCAGTGCCTACTCGGGACAGGTTAGCTCCTACGAGCAGTACTTC
CASSAYSGQVSSYEQYF
>TRBD1|NA|TRBV5-1|TRBJ2-5
TGCGCCAGCAGCTCGACAGGGGGCGAAGAGACCCAGTACTTC
CASSSTGGEETQYF
>TRBD2|NA|TRBV6-5|TRBJ2-1
TGTGCCAGCAGTTACCGCGGGAGCTCCTACAATGAGCAGTTCTTC
CASSYRGSSYNEQFF
>TRBD2|once|TRBV27|TRBJ2-1
TGTGCCAGCAGTTCCTTAGCGGGAGCCCTCCATGAGCAGTTCTTC
CASSSLAGALHEQFF
>TRBD2|NA|TRBV6-5|TRBJ2-3
TGTGCCAGCAGAAATAGCGGGGGGGCGGATACGCAGTATTTT
CASRNSGGADTQYF
>TRBD1|NA|TRBV6-5|TRBJ1-1
TGTGCCAGCAGTCTAAGGACAGGGGGCGGCACTGAAGCTTTCTTT
CASSLRTGGGTEAFF
>NA|NA|TRBV2|TRBJ2-5
TGTGCCAGCACCCCCTGGACAAGGGCGGGGGAGACCCAGTACTTC
CASTPWTRAGETQYF
>TRBD1|NA|TRBV5-1|TRBJ2-7
TGCGCCAGCAGCATACGGGACAGGGACGGCGAGCAGTACTTC
CASSIRDRDGEQYF
>NA|NA|TRBV7-2|TRBJ2-7
TGTGCCAGCAGCTTAGACCCGAGCTCCTACGAGCAGTACTTC
CASSLDPSSYEQYF
>NA|NA|TRBV6-4|TRBJ1-1
TGTGCCAGCAGTGACACCAGAGGCAGAGAAGCTTTCTTT
CASSDTRGREAFF
>NA|NA|TRBV24-1|TRBJ2-6
TGTGCCACCGGAGGGGCCTCTGGGGCCAACGTCCTGACTTTC
CATGGASGANVLTF
>TRBD2|NA|TRBV4-1|TRBJ2-7
TGCGCCAGCAGCCAAGTAACTAGCGGCTCCTACGAGCAGTACTTC
CASSQVTSGSYEQYF
>TRBD2|NA|TRBV24-1|TRBJ2-1
TGTGCCACCAGTGGTCTAGCGGAGGAGCAGTTCTTC
CATSGLAEEQFF
>NA|once|TRBV27|TRBJ1-5
TGTGCCAGCAGTCCACACAGGGCCTCGGTGGGAAGCAATCAGCCCCAGCATTTT
CASSPHRASVGSNQPQHF
>TRBD2|once|TRBV9|TRBJ2-1
TGTGCCAGCAGCCTCGGGACTAGCGCCTACAATGAGCAGTTCTTC
CASSLGTSAYNEQFF
>TRBD1|NA|TRBV11-2|TRBJ1-3
TGTGCCAGCAGCGGCCTGGAAGGGGGCTTTGGAAACACCATATATTTT
CASSGLEGGFGNTIYF
>NA|NA|TRBV9|TRBJ2-3
TGTGCCAGACACGTCTACCTAGGAGATACGCAGTATTTT
CARHVYLGDTQYF
>TRBD2|NA|TRBV3-1/TRBV3-2|TRBJ2-1
TGTGCCAGCAGTTTCGGACTAGCGGGGGTGCCATCCTACAATGAGCAGTTCTTC
CASSFGLAGVPSYNEQFF
>NA|NA|TRBV21-1|TRBJ1-3
TGTGCCAGCAGCAAAACAGGGAGGGAGAGGTCTGGAAACACCATATATTTT
CASSKTGRERSGNTIYF
>NA|NA|TRBV11-3|TRBJ2-5
TGTGCCAGCAGCTTAGGAGGGCGGGGAAGGCAAGAGACCCAGTACTTC
CASSLGGRGRQETQYF
>NA|NA|TRBV5-1|TRBJ1-4
TGCGCCAGCAGCTTGGGCATGAGGCAGGGGACGGGAGAAAAACTGTTTTTT
CASSLGMRQGTGEKLFF
>TRBD2|NA|TRBV5-1|TRBJ2-1
TGCGCCAGCAGCTTGGTTGTTCCGGGGGGTGGGTACAGGGAGCAGTTCTTC
CASSLVVPGGGYREQFF
>TRBD2|NA|TRBV27|TRBJ2-7
TGTGCCAGCAGTTTATCGGTAGTAGGTAGCGGGGGTTACGAGCAGTACTTC
CASSLSVVGSGGYEQYF
>TRBD2|NA|TRBV19|TRBJ2-3
TGTGCCAGTAGTATAGACAGGGAGGGAACAGATACGCAGTATTTT
CASSIDREGTDTQYF
>TRBD1|NA|TRBV19|TRBJ2-7
TGTGCCAGTAGGACAGGGTCTCACGAGCAGTACTTC
CASRTGSHEQYF
>NA|NA|TRBV5-4|TRBJ1-1
TGTGCCAGCAGCTTAACAGGGTCGATGAACACTGAAGCTTTCTTT
CASSLTGSMNTEAFF
>TRBD1|NA|TRBV9|TRBJ1-2
TGTGCCAGCAGCGTAGCGTCGGACAGGGGATTGGGCTACACCTTC
CASSVASDRGLGYTF
>NA|NA|TRBV12-3/TRBV12-4|TRBJ2-2
TGTGCCAGTACGAAGATGAGCACCGGGGAGCTGTTTTTT
CASTKMSTGELFF
>TRBD2|NA|TRBV6-5|TRBJ2-7
TGTGCCAGCAGTTACTCCGCTAGCGGGAGATACGAGCAGTACTTC
CASSYSASGRYEQYF
>TRBD1|NA|TRBV7-9|TRBJ1-3
TGTGCCAGCAGCCACAGGGGCATCGATGGAAACACCATATATTTT
CASSHRGIDGNTIYF
>NA|NA|TRBV7-9|TRBJ2-3
TGTGCCAGCAGCTCTAGCAAATCCGCTAGCACAGATACGCAGTATTTT
CASSSSKSASTDTQYF
>NA|NA|TRBV2|TRBJ2-3
TGTGCCAGCAGTGATTGGGCGAATACGCAGTATTTT
CASSDWANTQYF
>NA|NA|TRBV18|TRBJ1-3
TGTGCCAGCTCACCGGTTAGAGAAGCCTTATCCGGAAACACCATATATTTT
CASSPVREALSGNTIYF